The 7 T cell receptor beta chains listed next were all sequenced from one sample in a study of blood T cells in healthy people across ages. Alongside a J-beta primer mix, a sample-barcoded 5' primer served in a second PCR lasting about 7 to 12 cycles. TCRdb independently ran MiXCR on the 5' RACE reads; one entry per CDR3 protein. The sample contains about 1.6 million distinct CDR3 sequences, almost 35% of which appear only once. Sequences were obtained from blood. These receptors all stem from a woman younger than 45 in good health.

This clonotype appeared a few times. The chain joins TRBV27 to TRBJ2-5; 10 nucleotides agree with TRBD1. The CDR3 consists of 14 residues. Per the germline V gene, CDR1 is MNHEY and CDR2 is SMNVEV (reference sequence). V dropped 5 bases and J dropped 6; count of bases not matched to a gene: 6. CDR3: CASSPGTGVQTQYF. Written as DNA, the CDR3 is TGTGCCAGCAGTCCCGGGACAGGGGTACAGACCCAGTACTTC.

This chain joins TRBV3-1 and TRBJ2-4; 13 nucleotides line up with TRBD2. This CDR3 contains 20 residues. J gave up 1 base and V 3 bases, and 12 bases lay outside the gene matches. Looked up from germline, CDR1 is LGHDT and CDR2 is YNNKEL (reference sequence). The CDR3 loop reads CASSQPGLAGPKVAKNIQYF. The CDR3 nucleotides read TGTGCCAGCAGCCAGCCGGGACTAGCGGGGCCAAAGGTCGCCAAAAACATTCAGTACTTC.

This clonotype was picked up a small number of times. The CDR3 loop is CASSLPTDSERGHEGETQYF. In DNA, the CDR3 is TGTGCCAGCAGCCTACCCACAGATTCCGAGCGGGGGCATGAGGGGGAGACCCAGTACTTC. The chain employs TRBV13 and TRBJ2-5; 8 bases align to TRBD2. Trimming took 5 bases from V and 5 from J; bases not matched to a gene: 25. Germline-derived CDR1 and CDR2 are PRHDT and FYEKMQ (reference sequence). The CDR3 has 20 amino acids.

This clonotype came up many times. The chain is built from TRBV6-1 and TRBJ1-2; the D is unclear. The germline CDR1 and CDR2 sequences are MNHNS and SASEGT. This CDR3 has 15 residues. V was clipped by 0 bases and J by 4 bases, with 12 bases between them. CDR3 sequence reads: CASSEAQELFYGYTF. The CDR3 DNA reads TGTGCCAGCAGTGAAGCCCAGGAGCTTTTCTATGGCTACACCTTC.

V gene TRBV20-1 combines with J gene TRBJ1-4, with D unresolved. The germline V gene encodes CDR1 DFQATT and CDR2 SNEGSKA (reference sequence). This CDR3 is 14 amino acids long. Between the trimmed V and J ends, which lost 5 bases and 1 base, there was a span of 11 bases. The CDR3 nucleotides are TGCAGTGCTTTTCTTTATATAACTAATGAAAAACTGTTTTTT. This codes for CSAFLYITNEKLFF.

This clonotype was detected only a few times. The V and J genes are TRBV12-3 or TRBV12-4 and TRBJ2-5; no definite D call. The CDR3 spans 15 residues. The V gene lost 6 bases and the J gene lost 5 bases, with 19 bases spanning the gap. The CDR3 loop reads CASSSSLDKPETQYF. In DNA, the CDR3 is TGTGCCAGCAGCTCCTCCCTTGACAAGCCGGAGACCCAGTACTTC.

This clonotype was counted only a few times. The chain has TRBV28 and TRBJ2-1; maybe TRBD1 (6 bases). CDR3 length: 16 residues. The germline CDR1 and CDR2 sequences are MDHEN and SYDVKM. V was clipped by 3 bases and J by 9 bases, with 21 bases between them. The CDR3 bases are TGTGCCAGCAGTTTCTCCACCGGGACACTGCTAGGTGAGCAGTTCTTC. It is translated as CASSFSTGTLLGEQFF.